Listed here are 7 T cell receptor beta chains from one sample, sequenced in a study of brain T cells in children with intractable seizures. Time point in this sample: blood from clinic visit 5 months post-surgery; TSC patient then seizure free. Libraries were prepared by immunoSEQ multiplex PCR; TCRdb keeps only in-frame clonotypes and omits some of them. The sample records 340,000 or so clones, 93% being singletons. This specimen was peripheral blood, taken approximately 5 months after surgery. All receptors derive from a boy in the first two years of life with tuberous sclerosis and intractable seizures.

J is TRBJ2-5 and V is TRBV19; 9 nucleotides match TRBD2. Germline assignment: CDR1 LNHDA and CDR2 SQIVND (reference sequence). J lost 2 bases, V lost 4 bases, and 11 bases had no gene match. The CDR3 loop spans 17 amino acids. CDR3: CASSTRFGAGGQETQYF. CDR3 bases: TGTGCCAGTAGTACCCGTTTCGGGGCGGGAGGGCAAGAGACCCAGTACTTC.

The rearrangement uses TRBV25-1 and TRBJ1-2; a possible D gene is TRBD1 (6 bases). The germline V gene encodes CDR1 MGHDK and CDR2 SYGVNS. The CDR3 contains 15 residues. V was shortened by 5 bases and J by 4 bases, with 17 bases between the two germline ends. The CDR3 sequence: CASSQGGRETYGYTF. The CDR3 nucleotides are TGTGCCAGCAGTCAAGGGGGTAGGGAGACCTATGGCTACACCTTC.

V is TRBV13 and J is TRBJ2-7; tentatively, D is TRBD2 (6 bases). The CDR3 has 14 residues. Trimming shortened V by 5 bases and J by 5 bases, and 16 bases separated the two germline ends. The germline V gene has CDR1 PRHDT and CDR2 FYEKMQ (reference sequence). CDR3: CASSGDSTGHEQYF. CDR3 bases: TGTGCCAGCAGCGGGGACTCTACCGGGCACGAGCAGTACTTC.

The gene calls are TRBV27 and TRBJ1-5, with D possibly TRBD1 on 5 matching bases. The CDR3 is made up of 13 amino acids. Trimming took off 3 bases at V and 4 bases at J, with 7 bases between the two ends. Germline V gene lookup returns CDR1 MNHEY and CDR2 SMNVEV (reference sequence). CDR3 amino acids: CASSLAGNQPQHF. The CDR3, as DNA: TGTGCCAGCAGTTTGGCAGGGAATCAGCCCCAGCATTTT.

The genes are TRBV2 and TRBJ2-3; D is uncertain. Looked up from germline, CDR1 is SNHLY and CDR2 is FYNNEI. V was clipped by 8 bases and J by 2 bases, with 11 bases between them. The CDR3 runs to 13 residues. CDR3 coding DNA: TGTGCCAGCGGAGACTCCCACACAGATACGCAGTATTTT. This sequence encodes CASGDSHTDTQYF.

The count of this clone is one. The J gene is TRBJ2-1, the V gene TRBV27; the D gene is possibly TRBD2 (5 bases). Germline loops: CDR1 MNHEY, CDR2 SMNVEV (reference sequence). Trimming took 5 bases from V and 0 from J, leaving 11 bases between them. The CDR3 is 15 amino acids. In DNA form, the CDR3 reads TGTGCCAGCAGTCCCGGTGGGAGCTCCTACAATGAGCAGTTCTTC. It encodes CASSPGGSSYNEQFF.

The genes are TRBV9 and TRBJ2-3; 11 nucleotides agree with TRBD2. The ends lost 6 bases at V and 8 bases at J; junction bases unmatched: 14. Germline V gives CDR1 SGDLS, CDR2 YYNGEE. The CDR3 is 16 residues long. The CDR3 reads CASNSPGLAVRGTQYF. CDR3 nucleotide sequence: TGTGCCAGCAACTCCCCGGGACTAGCGGTTCGGGGTACGCAGTATTTT.